The 26 T cell receptor beta chains below were found in one sample sequenced in a study of T cell repertoires in cytomegalovirus infection. TCRdb re-called the reads with MiXCR, one entry per CDR3 protein. The sample yields 250,000 to 400,000 distinct CDR3 sequences, roughly 25% seen once. For these receptors, no antigen is known. The sequencing here drew on cultured PBMCs, taken from culture after CMV antigen stimulation. Receptors were obtained from a human donor in good health (CMV status not recorded). Some clones in this sample may be carry-over from other donors' samples.

The table lists this clonotype with a few counts. The chain has TRBV10-2 and TRBJ2-1; 9 bases are shared with TRBD2. This CDR3 region has 17 residues. Losses at the gene ends were 2 bases for V and 6 bases for J; bases not matched to a gene: 11. Germline V lookup: CDR1 WSHSY, CDR2 SAAADI. The CDR3: CASSEPSGLATLNEQFF. CDR3 DNA: TGCGCCAGCAGTGAGCCGTCGGGACTAGCCACACTCAATGAGCAGTTCTTC.

This clonotype turned up a few times. The chain combines TRBV4-3 with TRBJ2-7, with D uncertain. The V gene lost 0 bases and the J gene lost 1 base, with 10 bases spanning the gap. Germline V gives CDR1 LGHNA, CDR2 YSLEER. This CDR3 comprises 15 residues. The CDR3 here is CASSQDPQSSYEQYF. The DNA of the CDR3 is TGCGCCAGCAGCCAAGATCCTCAGAGTTCCTACGAGCAGTACTTC.

The chain recombines TRBV2 with TRBJ1-4; perhaps TRBD1 as D (5 bases). CDR3 length: 14 residues. Germline CDR1 and CDR2: SNHLY and FYNNEI. The V end lost 6 bases, the J end lost 2 bases, and 10 bases lay between the germline ends. In DNA, the CDR3 is TGTGCCAGCAGACAAGGACACACTAATGAAAAACTGTTTTTT. It translates to CASRQGHTNEKLFF.

The chain couples TRBV29-1 to TRBJ1-5; 9 bases match TRBD1. This CDR3 has 14 residues. V shed 6 bases, J shed 7 bases, and the junction held 10 bases outside the gene matches. Germline V gene sequence: CDR1 SQVTM, CDR2 ANQGSEA. CDR3 coding DNA: TGCAGCGTGCTACAGGGGGCTGGAGAACAGCCCCAGCATTTT. This encodes CSVLQGAGEQPQHF.

A few counts support this clonotype. J is TRBJ2-6 and V is TRBV27; no definite D call. Per the germline V gene, CDR1 is MNHEY and CDR2 is SMNVEV (reference sequence). V dropped 3 bases and J dropped 2 bases, with 8 bases sitting between them. The CDR3 sequence is 15 residues long. In nucleotides, the CDR3 is TGTGCCAGCAGTTTCGTAGGACCTGGGGCCAACGTCCTGACTTTC. Residues: CASSFVGPGANVLTF.

This clonotype turned up a few times. The genes are TRBV15 and TRBJ2-5; D not resolved. Between the trimmed V and J ends, which lost 0 bases and 2 bases, there was a span of 10 bases. The CDR3 is made up of 15 amino acids. CDR1 and CDR2 from the germline V gene are LNHNV and YYDKDF (reference sequence). CDR3 sequence: CATSRDAFGQETQYF. For the CDR3, the DNA is TGTGCCACCAGCAGAGATGCATTCGGGCAAGAGACCCAGTACTTC.

This clonotype has at least ten counts. V gene TRBV12-3 or TRBV12-4 combines with J gene TRBJ2-3, with TRBD2 matching 11 bases. This CDR3 has 16 residues. V was pared by 5 bases and J by 6 bases, with 10 bases of the junction left unmatched. The CDR3 loop reads CASSPIAGGPSDTQYF. CDR3 coding DNA: TGTGCCAGCAGTCCCATAGCGGGAGGGCCTTCGGATACGCAGTATTTT.

This clonotype was detected ten times or more. This chain links TRBV7-6 with TRBJ2-7, with 10 nucleotides matching TRBD1. Trimming removed 3 bases from V and 2 bases from J; junction bases left unmatched: 1. This CDR3 has 14 residues. Germline V gene lookup returns CDR1 SGHVS and CDR2 FNYEAQ. The CDR3 spells CASSFGTGAYEQYF. In nucleotides, the CDR3 is TGTGCCAGCAGCTTTGGGACAGGGGCCTACGAGCAGTACTTC. The full variable domain, in which reference TRBV7-6 and TRBJ2-7 provide the parts outside the CDR3, is GAGVSQSPRYKVTKRGQDVALRCDPISGHVSLYWYRQALGQGPEFLTYFNYEAQQDKSGLPNDRFSAERPEGSISTLTIQRTEQRDSAMYRCASSFGTGAYEQYFGPGTRLTVT.

The J gene is TRBJ2-3, the V gene TRBV7-9; a weak D match, TRBD2 (5 bases). Trimming took off 1 base at V and 1 base at J, with 9 bases between the two ends. This CDR3 is 15 amino acids long. Germline assignment: CDR1 SEHNR and CDR2 FQNEAQ (reference sequence). The CDR3 nucleotides are TGTGCCAGCAGCTTAGAACTAGTACGCACAGATACGCAGTATTTT. Its protein is CASSLELVRTDTQYF. The entire variable domain, with the rest obtained from reference TRBV7-9 and TRBJ2-3, is as follows: DTGVSQNPRHKITKRGQNVTFRCDPISEHNRLYWYRQTLGQGPEFLTYFQNEAQLEKSRLLSDRFSAERPKGSFSTLEIQRTEQGDSAMYLCASSLELVRTDTQYFGPGTRLTVL.

The chain has TRBV24-1 and TRBJ2-7; weak D call: TRBD1 (6 bases). With 0 bases removed from V and 2 bases from J, the gap between germline ends came to 10 bases. Germline values: CDR1 KGHDR, CDR2 SFDVKD. The CDR3 extends over 15 amino acids. CDR3 coding DNA: TGTGCCACCAGTGATTTGCCAGGGGCACCCTACGAGCAGTACGTC. Protein sequence: CATSDLPGAPYEQYV.

This clonotype was observed once. The chain uses TRBV19 and TRBJ2-2; D is unclear. V shed 2 bases and J shed 1 base, with 5 bases lying between them. Germline-derived CDR1 and CDR2 are LNHDA and SQIVND (reference sequence). CDR3 length: 14 residues. The CDR3 DNA follows: TGTGCCAGTAGTATATCAGTGAACACCGGGGAGCTGTTTTTT. This gives the protein CASSISVNTGELFF.

This clonotype was detected a few times. The V and J genes are TRBV28 and TRBJ1-5; D gene unclear. V was shortened by 10 bases and J by 1 base, with 8 bases between the two germline ends. This CDR3 is 12 amino acids long. The germline V gene encodes CDR1 MDHEN and CDR2 SYDVKM. DNA for the CDR3: TGTGCCACCCAACTGAGCAATCAGCCCCAGCATTTT. Amino acids: CATQLSNQPQHF.

The V call is TRBV7-9, the J call TRBJ1-1; no definite D call. This CDR3 spans 16 amino acids. Germline V gives CDR1 SEHNR, CDR2 FQNEAQ (reference sequence). Trimming cost V 8 bases and J 3 bases, with 22 bases left between them. CDR3 nucleotide sequence: TGTGCCAGCGAGTCCTGGTCATGGGTAGCGGACACTGAAGCTTTCTTT. Encoded protein: CASESWSWVADTEAFF.

This chain links TRBV27 with TRBJ2-1; the D is unclear. CDR3 length: 13 residues. With 8 bases removed from V and 0 bases from J, the gap between germline ends came to 8 bases. Germline V gene sequence: CDR1 MNHEY, CDR2 SMNVEV (reference sequence). In nucleotides, the CDR3 is TGTGCCAGCGGACGTAGCTCCTACAATGAGCAGTTCTTC. Protein sequence: CASGRSSYNEQFF.

A few counts support this clonotype. V is TRBV27 and J is TRBJ2-7, with 10 bases matching TRBD2. V trimming: 5 bases; J trimming: 3 bases; junction bases outside the gene matches: 7. This CDR3 contains 15 residues. Germline CDR1 and CDR2: MNHEY and SMNVEV (reference sequence). The CDR3 nucleotides are TGTGCCAGCAGTAGAGAAGCGGGAGGGATCTACGAGCAGTACTTC. Protein sequence: CASSREAGGIYEQYF.

This chain uses TRBV9 with TRBJ2-7; the D is unclear. The length of the CDR3 is 14 residues. V shed 2 bases and J shed 1 base, with 10 bases lying between them. In germline, CDR1 is SGDLS, CDR2 YYNGEE. CDR3 region: CASSVHDTSYEQYF. The CDR3, as DNA: TGTGCCAGCAGCGTCCACGACACGTCCTACGAGCAGTACTTC.

This clonotype occurred many times. This chain uses TRBV7-2 with TRBJ2-3, with a tentative D call TRBD2 (6 bases). Germline-derived CDR1 and CDR2 are SGHTA and FQGNSA. The germline V and J ends were trimmed by 5 bases and 3 bases, with 15 bases remaining between them. The CDR3 extends over 15 amino acids. The CDR3 bases are TGTGCCAGCAGCCTCCGGGGAGCGGGTACAGATACGCAGTATTTT. It specifies CASSLRGAGTDTQYF. The full variable domain, completed using reference TRBV7-2 and TRBJ2-3, is GAGVSQSPSNKVTEKGKDVELRCDPISGHTALYWYRQSLGQGLEFLIYFQGNSAPDKSGLPSDRFSAERTGGSVSTLTIQRTQQEDSAVYLCASSLRGAGTDTQYFGPGTRLTVL.

The rearrangement joins TRBV12-5 to TRBJ1-4, with 7 bases matching TRBD1. Germline V gene data show CDR1 as LGHNT and CDR2 as FRNRAP. Losses at the gene ends were 0 bases for V and 3 bases for J; bases not matched to a gene: 4. The CDR3 length is 16 residues. DNA for the CDR3: TGTGCTAGTGGTTTGGTACTAGGACAGGCTAATGAAAAACTGTTTTTT. Translating gives CASGLVLGQANEKLFF.

This clonotype was recorded at least ten times. The V and J genes are TRBV7-2 and TRBJ1-1; weak D call: TRBD1 (5 bases). Trimming cost V 4 bases and J 5 bases, with 14 bases left between them. This CDR3 is 14 amino acids long. Germline CDR1 and CDR2: SGHTA and FQGNSA. The CDR3 reads CASSSFLGGTEAFF. The CDR3 DNA reads TGTGCCAGCAGCTCGTTCCTGGGGGGGACTGAAGCTTTCTTT.

This clonotype has a count of ten or more. V gene TRBV7-2 combines with J gene TRBJ2-3; TRBD2 matches 11 bases. Germline V gene data show CDR1 as SGHTA and CDR2 as FQGNSA. V dropped 4 bases and J dropped 5; count of bases not matched to a gene: 8. This CDR3 spans 16 amino acids. CDR3 DNA: TGTGCCAGCAGCTCCTTAGGACTAGCGGGCGGAGATACGCAGTATTTT. This translates into CASSSLGLAGGDTQYF.

This clonotype was counted between two and nine times. The chain carries TRBV7-7 and TRBJ2-3, with D perhaps TRBD1 (5 bases). The ends were cut back, 3 bases at V and 5 bases at J, with 12 bases in the middle. The CDR3 runs to 14 residues. Germline assignment: CDR1 SSHAT and CDR2 FNYEAQ (reference sequence). CDR3 region: CASSFGQRGDTQYF. The CDR3 DNA is TGTGCCAGCAGCTTTGGGCAAAGGGGAGATACGCAGTATTTT.

This clonotype was picked up many times. The genes are TRBV7-6 and TRBJ2-1; 12 bases fit TRBD2. The V segment lost 0 bases and the J segment 7 bases; nucleotides outside the gene matches: 13. The CDR3 length is 19 residues. Germline V gene data show CDR1 as SGHVS and CDR2 as FNYEAQ. The CDR3 loop reads CASSLARLAGAINGNEQFF. CDR3 coding DNA: TGTGCCAGCAGCTTAGCTAGACTAGCGGGAGCCATAAACGGGAATGAGCAGTTCTTC.

This chain links TRBV2 with TRBJ2-7; D uncertain. V was pared by 8 bases and J by 4 bases, with 12 bases between. The germline V gene encodes CDR1 SNHLY and CDR2 FYNNEI. The CDR3 has 12 residues. In DNA form, the CDR3 reads TGTGCCAGCCTTGAAAATTTGTACGAGCAGTACTTC. This encodes CASLENLYEQYF.

This clonotype was found many times. The rearrangement links TRBV7-2 to TRBJ2-5; the D gene could be TRBD1 or TRBD2 (5 bases each). CDR1 is SGHTA and CDR2 is FQGNSA in the germline V gene. CDR3 length: 13 amino acids. Trimming removed 5 bases from V and 7 bases from J, with 14 bases in between. CDR3 coding DNA: TGTGCCAGCAGCCTAGTGGGGGTGGGGACCCAGTACTTC. Encoded protein: CASSLVGVGTQYF.

This chain uses TRBV27 with TRBJ1-6; 8 bases are a match to TRBD1. With V trimmed by 4 bases and J by 8 bases, 7 bases remained unmatched. CDR3 length equals 15 residues. CDR1 is MNHEY and CDR2 is SMNVEV in the germline V gene (reference sequence). The DNA of the CDR3 is TGTGCCAGCAGTTACGAAGGACAGGGTTATTCACCCCTCCACTTT. Encoded protein: CASSYEGQGYSPLHF.

The table lists this clonotype with a few counts. This rearrangement joins TRBV6-2 or TRBV6-3 to TRBJ2-1; 10 bases fit TRBD1. Germline lookup yields CDR1 MNHEY and CDR2 SVGEGT. There are 15 residues in the CDR3. V shed 4 bases, J shed 2 bases, and the junction held 2 bases outside the gene matches. CDR3 amino acids: CASSWGQGPYNEQFF. For the CDR3, the DNA is TGTGCCAGCAGTTGGGGACAGGGGCCCTACAATGAGCAGTTCTTC.